Following are 8 T cell receptor beta chains from one sample sequenced in a study of early T cells in non-severe SARS-CoV-2 infection (dated by TCRdb to 2020 to 2022). Preparation of the library involved 5' RACE. Sequencing was performed on a NextSeq 500. TCRdb reanalyzed the raw reads on its own, using fastp at Q25 for trimming and MiXCR for clone calling, and kept in-frame beta chains. Each entry merges the rows of one CDR3 protein and shows their most common DNA and genes. Recorded for this sample are around 84,000 distinct CDR3 sequences; around 15% of them occurred a single time. More than 6.5% of the sample rests with the top ten. The specimen sequenced was whole blood. The receptor source for this set is an adult who was a healthcare worker with PCR-confirmed SARS-CoV-2 infection or an uninfected control (not recorded which).

This clonotype was seen more than once but under ten times. The chain has TRBV2 and TRBJ1-5; D possibly corresponds to TRBD1 (6 bases). This CDR3 spans 14 amino acids. Germline assignment: CDR1 SNHLY and CDR2 FYNNEI. The ends were cut back, 5 bases at V and 4 bases at J, with 12 bases in the middle. CDR3 protein: CASSTGLGNQPQHF. The DNA for the CDR3 is TGTGCCAGCAGTACAGGGCTGGGAAATCAGCCCCAGCATTTT.

This clonotype was detected ten times or more. The V call is TRBV28, the J call TRBJ2-3, with 14 positions matching TRBD2. There are 15 residues in the CDR3. Germline values: CDR1 MDHEN, CDR2 SYDVKM. Losses at the gene ends were 6 bases for V and 9 bases for J; bases not matched to a gene: 8. Written as DNA, the CDR3 is TGTGCCAGCAGAGGACTAGCGGGAGGCAAGGAGACGCAGTATTTT. Residues: CASRGLAGGKETQYF.

This clonotype was found a few times. This chain uses TRBV6-5 with TRBJ2-1; 7 nucleotides line up with TRBD1. The CDR3 is 14 amino acids. Losses at the gene ends were 2 bases for V and 4 bases for J; bases not matched to a gene: 2. Germline V gene lookup returns CDR1 MNHEY and CDR2 SVGAGI. The CDR3 nucleotides are TGTGCCAGCAGTTACATGGGACAGTACAATGAGCAGTTCTTC. Encoded protein: CASSYMGQYNEQFF.

Ten or more counts support this clonotype. The CDR3 loop is CSGGQTYEQYF. The CDR3 DNA reads as TGCAGCGGAGGGCAGACCTACGAGCAGTACTTC. V and J are TRBV29-1 and TRBJ2-7; D might be TRBD2 (5 bases). There are 11 residues in the CDR3. Between the trimmed V and J ends, which lost 7 bases and 2 bases, there was a span of 9 bases. The V gene's germline CDR1 is SQVTM and CDR2 ANQGSEA.

The sample holds a few counts of this clonotype. V usage is TRBV15 and J usage is TRBJ1-2; 10 nucleotides align to TRBD1. The CDR3 sequence is 15 residues long. V lost 5 bases, J lost 2 bases, and 5 bases stayed unmatched. Per germline, CDR1 LNHNV and CDR2 YYDKDF (reference sequence). CDR3: CATSGRQGANYGYTF. In DNA, the CDR3 is TGTGCCACCAGCGGACGACAGGGGGCCAACTATGGCTACACCTTC.

This clonotype was picked up a small number of times. The rearrangement links TRBV3-1 to TRBJ2-5; 10 bases align to TRBD2. CDR3 size: 15 residues. Germline V gene sequence: CDR1 LGHDT, CDR2 YNNKEL (reference sequence). V was pared by 4 bases and J by 0 bases, with 2 bases of the junction left unmatched. This chain's CDR3 is CASSPGLAHQETQYF. The CDR3 bases are TGTGCCAGCAGCCCGGGACTAGCGCACCAAGAGACCCAGTACTTC.

This clonotype turned up a few times. The rearrangement links TRBV20-1 to TRBJ2-1; TRBD2 matches at 10 bases. The CDR3 runs to 14 residues. V was clipped by 5 bases and J by 1 base; unmatched bases: 2. CDR1 and CDR2 from the germline V gene are DFQATT and SNEGSKA (reference sequence). The CDR3 sequence: CSAGLAASYNEQFF. CDR3 bases: TGCAGTGCTGGACTAGCGGCATCCTACAATGAGCAGTTCTTC.

This clonotype showed up just a few times. The chain links TRBV27 to TRBJ2-1; tentative D call: TRBD2 (5 bases). Trimming left V 3 bases short and J 8 bases short, with 17 bases between. This CDR3 is 15 amino acids long. The germline gives CDR1 MNHEY, CDR2 SMNVEV (reference sequence). This CDR3 reads CASSFGGFGSDEQFF. CDR3 DNA: TGTGCCAGCAGTTTCGGCGGATTTGGGAGCGATGAGCAGTTCTTC.